The rows below give T cell receptor beta chains drawn from one sample of a study of blood T cell repertoires in COVID-19. Libraries were prepared by immunoSEQ multiplex PCR; TCRdb keeps only in-frame clonotypes and omits some of them. The sample holds roughly 230,000 clones, over 80% seen once. Input material: peripheral blood. Receptors were obtained from a man aged 40-55 years with acute or convalescent COVID-19. The CDR3 runs from the conserved cysteine through the conserved F or W.

CDR3 protein: CASSLSRGEAFF; V gene: TRBV12-3/TRBV12-4
CDR3 protein: CASSQSHPRDRVEAFF; V gene: TRBV4-1
CDR3 protein: CAWRSGTNYGYTF; V gene: TRBV30
CDR3 protein: CASRQDRTGWYGYTF; V gene: TRBV6-5
CDR3 protein: CSAQTSGGNTGELFF; V gene: TRBV29-1
CDR3 protein: CASSSIAGTTTF; V gene: TRBV5-1
CDR3 protein: CASSEKEEGLSDMGNSPLHF; V gene: TRBV6-1
CDR3 protein: CASSFPYRSFGTGEETQYF; V gene: TRBV7-6
CDR3 protein: CASRTSGGMETQYF; V gene: TRBV5-1
CDR3 protein: CASRGTDRNTEAFF; V gene: TRBV6-5
CDR3 protein: CASNGPGTGNTIYF; V gene: TRBV6-5
CDR3 protein: CASSLSSGGNQPQHF; V gene: TRBV5-1
CDR3 protein: CASSLGTGLNQPQHF; V gene: TRBV27
CDR3 protein: CASSFLAAGELFF; V gene: TRBV5-5
CDR3 protein: CASRLGQGGDEQYF; V gene: TRBV2
CDR3 protein: CASREDREIDEQYF; V gene: TRBV6-5
CDR3 protein: CASSQFITSVLYNEQFF; V gene: TRBV4-3
CDR3 protein: CASSLREPHEKLFF; V gene: TRBV6-6
CDR3 protein: CASKGLAGYTGELFF; V gene: TRBV19
CDR3 protein: CASSDSGEPGNTIYF; V gene: TRBV6-1
CDR3 protein: CASSVGRGIYGYTF; V gene: TRBV9
CDR3 protein: CASSPPLGSGYTF; V gene: TRBV18
CDR3 protein: CASSQDRDNEQFF; V gene: TRBV4-2
CDR3 protein: CASSPGTVGTEAFF; V gene: TRBV5-1
CDR3 protein: CASSGASGTNTGELFF; V gene: TRBV9
CDR3 protein: CASSEERGDTQYF; V gene: TRBV6-1
CDR3 protein: CASSLGGDGGYTF; V gene: TRBV5-1
CDR3 protein: CASSFRGSNTEAFF; V gene: TRBV11-1
CDR3 protein: CASSLRLAGGAEQFF; V gene: TRBV5-4
CDR3 protein: CASSRGVTDTQYF; V gene: TRBV19
CDR3 protein: CASSPTTGGEQFF; V gene: TRBV12-3/TRBV12-4
CDR3 protein: CASSLDSLTDTQYF; V gene: TRBV27
CDR3 protein: CASRTSTNYGYTF; V gene: TRBV6-5
CDR3 protein: CASSYLASGTYNEQFF; V gene: TRBV6-2/TRBV6-3
CDR3 protein: CASSQEAGLQEEAFF; V gene: TRBV3-1/TRBV3-2
CDR3 protein: CATSSVHEQFF; V gene: TRBV15
CDR3 protein: CASSLRDKAGEGTDTQYF; V gene: TRBV27
CDR3 protein: CASSPPGADGYTF; V gene: TRBV18
CDR3 protein: CASSPDSYGYTF; V gene: TRBV5-1
CDR3 protein: CAWSVHSHTGELFF; V gene: TRBV30